This T cell receptor beta chain is drawn from a study of T cell responses to AZD1222 COVID-19 vaccine. Study-wide findings and caveats: White British donors predominated, females outnumbered males, and clonal diversity was possibly underestimated.

The CDR3 contains 14 residues. V dropped 7 bases and J dropped 0 bases, with 12 bases sitting between them. Germline V CDR1 and CDR2: LNHDA, SQIVND (reference sequence). Clones were sequenced by immunoSEQ multiplex PCR, and TCRdb holds only the in-frame ones, with some missing. The sample includes some 150,000 clones, 75% to 90% of them seen just once. Turning to this clone: Its antigen remains unidentified.

The TCR originated in an adult in good health. The chain recombines TRBV19 with TRBJ1-1; D might be TRBD1 (5 bases). The source was peripheral blood, collected on day 0 of MenACWY control vaccination. CDR3 in amino acids: CASTRGDLNTEAFF. The CDR3 DNA reads as TGTGCCAGTACCCGGGGGGACCTGAACACTGAAGCTTTCTTT.